Many counts were recorded for the clone carrying this TCR beta chain. Its antigen is undetermined. The sample originates from a study of glioma-infiltrating T cells. Study-wide points: Tissue and blood shared very few CDR3 sequences. Gliomas, especially low-grade, showed above-expected tissue-blood divergence; non-neoplastic patients showed below.

Germline V gives CDR1 MNHNS, CDR2 SASEGT. The germline V and J ends were trimmed by 5 bases and 5 bases, with 9 bases remaining between them. This CDR3 contains 12 residues. Using RNA template, CDR3s of TCR alpha and beta were amplified with iRepertoire arm-PCR. One-step reverse transcription and amplification started from approximately 100-400 ng of tissue mRNA or PBMC total RNA. TCRdb reprocessed the multiplex PCR reads via MiXCR and lists one record per CDR3 protein. The table shows around 120,000 distinct CDR3 sequences, with around 25% occurring only once. J is TRBJ1-2 and V is TRBV6-1, with D unclear. The clonotype was recovered from a human donor with low-grade glioma or glioblastoma, undergoing nonglioma brain surgery, or in good health (not recorded which). The sequencing sample was made of glioma tissue, nonneoplastic brain tissue, or PBMCs (not recorded which). The CDR3 DNA reads as TGTGCCAGCAGTCCCGCGGAGTATGGCTACACCTTC. Its protein product is CASSPAEYGYTF.